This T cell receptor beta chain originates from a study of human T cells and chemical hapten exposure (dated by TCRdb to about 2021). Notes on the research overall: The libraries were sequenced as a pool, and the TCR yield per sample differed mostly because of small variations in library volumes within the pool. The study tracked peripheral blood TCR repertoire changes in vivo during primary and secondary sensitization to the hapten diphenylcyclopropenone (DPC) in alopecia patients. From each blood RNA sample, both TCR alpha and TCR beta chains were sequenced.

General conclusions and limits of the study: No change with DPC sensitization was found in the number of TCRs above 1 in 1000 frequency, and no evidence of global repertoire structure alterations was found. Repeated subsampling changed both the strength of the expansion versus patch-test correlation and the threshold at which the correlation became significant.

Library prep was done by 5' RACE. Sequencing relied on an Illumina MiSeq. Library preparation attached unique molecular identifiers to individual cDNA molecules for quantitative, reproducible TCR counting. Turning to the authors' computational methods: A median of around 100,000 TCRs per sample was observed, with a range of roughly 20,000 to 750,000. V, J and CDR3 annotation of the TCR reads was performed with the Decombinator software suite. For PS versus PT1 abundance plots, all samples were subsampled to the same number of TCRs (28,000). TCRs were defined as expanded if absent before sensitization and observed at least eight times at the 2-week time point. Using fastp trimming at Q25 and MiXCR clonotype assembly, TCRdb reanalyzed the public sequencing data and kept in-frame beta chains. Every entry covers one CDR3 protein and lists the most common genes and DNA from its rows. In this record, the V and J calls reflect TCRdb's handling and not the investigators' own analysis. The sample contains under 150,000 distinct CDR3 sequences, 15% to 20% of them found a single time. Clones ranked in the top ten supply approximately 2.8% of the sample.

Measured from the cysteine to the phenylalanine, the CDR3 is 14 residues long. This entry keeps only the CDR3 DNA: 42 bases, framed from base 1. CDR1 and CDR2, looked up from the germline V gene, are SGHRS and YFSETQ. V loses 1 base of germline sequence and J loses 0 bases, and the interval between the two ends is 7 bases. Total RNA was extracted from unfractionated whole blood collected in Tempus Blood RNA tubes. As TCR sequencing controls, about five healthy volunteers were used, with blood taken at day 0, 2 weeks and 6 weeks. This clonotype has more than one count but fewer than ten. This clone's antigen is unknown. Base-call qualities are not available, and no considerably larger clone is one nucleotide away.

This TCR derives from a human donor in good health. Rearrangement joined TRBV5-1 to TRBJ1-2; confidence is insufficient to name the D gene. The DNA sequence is TGCGCCAGCAGCTTGAGTACCTCTAACTATGGCTACACCTTC. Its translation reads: CASSLSTSNYGYTF.